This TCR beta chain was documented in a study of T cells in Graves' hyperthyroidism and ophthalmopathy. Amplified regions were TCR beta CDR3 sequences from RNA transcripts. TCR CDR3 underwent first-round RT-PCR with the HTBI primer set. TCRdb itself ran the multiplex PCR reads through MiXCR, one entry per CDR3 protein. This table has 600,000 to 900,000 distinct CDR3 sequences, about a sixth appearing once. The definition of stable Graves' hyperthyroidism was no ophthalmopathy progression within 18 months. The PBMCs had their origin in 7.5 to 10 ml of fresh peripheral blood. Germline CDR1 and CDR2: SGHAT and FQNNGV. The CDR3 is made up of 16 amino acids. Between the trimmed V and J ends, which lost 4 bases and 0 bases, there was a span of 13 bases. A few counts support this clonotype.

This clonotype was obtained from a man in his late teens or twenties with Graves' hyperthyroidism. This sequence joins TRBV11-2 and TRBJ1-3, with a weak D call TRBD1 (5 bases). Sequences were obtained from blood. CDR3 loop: CASSYRRRISGNTIYF. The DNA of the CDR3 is TGTGCCAGCAGCTACAGGCGACGGATCTCTGGAAACACCATATATTTT.